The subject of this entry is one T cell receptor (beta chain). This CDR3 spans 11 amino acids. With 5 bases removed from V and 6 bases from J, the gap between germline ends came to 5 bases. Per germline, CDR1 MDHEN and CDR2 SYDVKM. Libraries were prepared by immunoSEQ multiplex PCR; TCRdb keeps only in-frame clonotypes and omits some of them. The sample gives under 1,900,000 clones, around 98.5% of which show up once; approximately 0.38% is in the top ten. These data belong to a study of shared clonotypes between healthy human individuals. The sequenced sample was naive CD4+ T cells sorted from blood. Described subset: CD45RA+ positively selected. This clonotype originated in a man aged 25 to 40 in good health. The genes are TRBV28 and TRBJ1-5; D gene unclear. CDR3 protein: CASSGRQPQHF. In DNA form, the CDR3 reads TGTGCCAGCAGTGGACGTCAGCCCCAGCATTTT. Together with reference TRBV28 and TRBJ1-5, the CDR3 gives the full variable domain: DVKVTQSSRYLVKRTGEKVFLECVQDMDHENMFWYRQDPGLGLRLIYFSYDVKMKEKGDIPEGYSVSREKKERFSLILESASTNQTSMYLCASSGRQPQHFGDGTRLSIL.